This TCR beta chain was recorded in a study of regulatory T cells in long-lasting Graves disease. Overall study results and limits: Persistent disease preferred TRBV28, TRBJ1-2 and TRBJ2-5. Study of thyroid tissue was not done, with only peripheral blood studied.

Documented time point: newly diagnosed GD, antithyroid drugs for less than 3 months. RNA from PBMCs was the source of the TCR library. The TCR beta library used iRepertoire HTBI primers with Arm-PCR amplification of CDR3. TCRdb re-called the multiplex PCR reads through MiXCR, storing one row per CDR3 protein. The sample carries around 500,000 distinct CDR3 sequences, 12% recorded once. The table lists this clonotype with a few counts. Its antigen is unidentified. From germline, CDR1 is SGHNT and CDR2 YYREEE (reference sequence). Trimming removed 5 bases from V and 12 bases from J; junction bases left unmatched: 9. The CDR3 runs to 14 residues. This sample also belongs to another study, concerning T cells in Graves' hyperthyroidism and ophthalmopathy.

This clonotype was sampled from a woman aged 25 to 39 with Graves disease. This specimen was peripheral blood mononuclear cells (PBMCs), taken at new diagnosis, from a patient treated with antithyroid drugs. The chain joins TRBV5-4 to TRBJ2-1; 12 bases are shared with TRBD1. The CDR3 DNA reads as TGTGCCAGCAGGCCCGGGACAGGGGGCGAAGGGCAGTTCTTC. It specifies CASRPGTGGEGQFF.